What follows are 9 T cell receptor beta chains derived from one specimen sequenced in a study of T cells expressing NK-cell markers. TCRdb processed the 5' RACE reads again and assigns one entry to each CDR3 protein, with no DNA. The sample has about half a million distinct CDR3 sequences. The sequenced material came from blood T cells: a sorted CD56 or NKG2C T cell subset, CD4+ or CD8+ T cells, or bulk PBMC T cells (not recorded which). Receptor source: a woman aged 45-59 years in good health.

The genes are TRBV15 and TRBJ1-2. This CDR3 region has 14 residues. Germline V gene lookup returns CDR1 LNHNV and CDR2 YYDKDF (reference sequence). CDR3 amino acids: CATSRETDYYGYTF.

The rearrangement uses TRBV7-9 and TRBJ2-1; the D call from TCRdb, TRBD2, cannot be confirmed without DNA. Germline V gene lookup returns CDR1 SEHNR and CDR2 FQNEAQ (reference sequence). The CDR3 covers 17 residues. This chain's CDR3 is CASSLAGGGLSYNEQFF.

The chain recombines TRBV15 with TRBJ1-5. This CDR3 has 15 amino acids. CDR1 is LNHNV, CDR2 YYDKDF, per germline (reference sequence). The CDR3 is CATSSAGYSNQPQHF.

The chain recombines TRBV7-8 with TRBJ2-7. CDR1 and CDR2 from the germline V gene are SGHVS and FQNEAQ. This CDR3 region has 14 residues. CDR3 protein: CASSKRLSPYEQYF.

V is TRBV12-3 or TRBV12-4 and J is TRBJ2-5; absent DNA, TCRdb's TRBD1 call cannot be checked. The CDR3 contains 17 residues. CDR3 sequence reads: CASSLGVTGAPQETQYF.

The J gene is TRBJ2-2, the V gene TRBV11-1; TCRdb's assignment of TRBD1 cannot be checked, as there is no DNA. The CDR3 totals 14 residues. Germline CDR1 SGHAT, CDR2 FQDESV (reference sequence). The CDR3 here is CASSPRGRRGELFF.

V is TRBV5-1 and J is TRBJ2-2; the D call of TRBD1 rests on TCRdb alone, since no DNA is present to check it. The germline gives CDR1 SGHRS, CDR2 YFSETQ. CDR3 size: 13 residues. CDR3 protein: CASSGQVARELFF.

V is TRBV5-6 and J is TRBJ1-1; no DNA is available, so the TRBD1 call from TCRdb remains unchecked. This CDR3 has 13 residues. From germline, CDR1 is SGHDT and CDR2 YYEEEE. The CDR3 sequence is CASSEQGLGEAFF.

The chain combines TRBV20-1 with TRBJ2-4; with no DNA, the TCRdb D assignment of TRBD1 cannot be verified. The CDR3 covers 15 residues. CDR1 and CDR2 from the germline V gene are DFQATT and SNEGSKA (reference sequence). CDR3 protein: CSARGLGRITDIQYF.